This TCR beta chain comes out of a study of cytomegalovirus exposure and HLA in healthy donors. On this clone itself: Its cognate antigen is unknown.

Study-level findings and limits: The study put 150 to 200 TCR beta chains on its list as cytomegalovirus-associated. Published work reported that the classifier diagnosed cytomegalovirus status with high specificity and sensitivity.

Repertoires were generated with immunoSEQ multiplex PCR, while TCRdb's copy carries only in-frame clones and drops some. This table holds approximately 120,000 clones, roughly 90% found once. Trimming took 2 bases from V and 9 from J; bases not matched to a gene: 13. CDR3 length equals 16 residues. Germline V gene lookup returns CDR1 SGHVS and CDR2 FQNEAQ. Sequences were obtained from PBMCs. This TCR derives from a young woman in good health and CMV-seronegative. The chain carries TRBV7-8 and TRBJ2-1; 7 bases match TRBD2. CDR3 DNA sequence: TGTGCCAGCAGCTTAAGGAGCGGGGTGGGAGTGACTGAGCAGTTCTTC. Its translation is CASSLRSGVGVTEQFF.